These 21 T cell receptor beta chains share one sample of origin, sequenced in a study of identical twins. TCRdb reanalysed the 5' RACE reads using MiXCR and keeps one entry per CDR3 protein. Of 200,000 to 250,000 distinct CDR3 sequences listed, 7% are singletons. These same records also appear under a second study, on yellow fever vaccine responses in identical twins.

The sample was memory (CD45RO+) T cells sorted from blood. The receptor source for this set is a woman younger than 30 in good health.

The table lists this clonotype with many counts. The rearrangement joins TRBV29-1 to TRBJ2-5; D tentatively fits TRBD1 or TRBD2 (6 bases each). CDR3 length: 12 residues. V gave up 5 bases and J gave up 1 base, with 8 bases separating them. Per germline, CDR1 SQVTM and CDR2 ANQGSEA. The CDR3, as DNA: TGCAGCGTTTCGGGGGCCCAAGAGACCCAGTACTTC. The encoded protein is CSVSGAQETQYF.

This clonotype was observed a few times. The chain carries TRBV19 and TRBJ1-2; D call uncertain. Looked up from germline, CDR1 is LNHDA and CDR2 is SQIVND (reference sequence). V lost 4 bases and J lost 7, with 13 bases in between. The CDR3 consists of 13 residues. The chain's CDR3 is CASSTSGRTGYTF. The CDR3, as DNA: TGTGCCAGTAGTACCTCGGGGAGAACTGGCTACACCTTC.

This clonotype was found many times. The chain links TRBV20-1 to TRBJ2-5, with TRBD2 matching over 8 bases. Per germline, CDR1 DFQATT and CDR2 SNEGSKA (reference sequence). The V segment lost 6 bases and the J segment 1 base; nucleotides outside the gene matches: 10. This CDR3 spans 15 amino acids. The CDR3 protein is CSAIGVAGIQETQYF. CDR3 in DNA: TGCAGTGCCATCGGGGTAGCGGGGATCCAAGAGACCCAGTACTTC.

Only a few counts were recorded for this clonotype. The rearrangement links TRBV5-1 to TRBJ2-2; D is possibly TRBD2 (5 bases). V dropped 0 bases and J dropped 2 bases, with 11 bases sitting between them. The CDR3 extends over 16 amino acids. The germline gives CDR1 SGHRS, CDR2 YFSETQ. The CDR3 nucleotides read TGCGCCAGCAGCTTGGGGGGTGGAGGAAACACCGGGGAGCTGTTTTTT. Its protein product is CASSLGGGGNTGELFF.

This clonotype was detected a few times. The chain has TRBV7-9 and TRBJ1-2, with 8 positions matching TRBD1. Per germline, CDR1 SEHNR and CDR2 FQNEAQ (reference sequence). CDR3 length equals 14 residues. Trimming took 1 base from V and 4 from J; bases not matched to a gene: 2. CDR3 nucleotide sequence: TGTGCCAGCAGCTTAGGGGGACAGGCCTATGGCTACACCTTC. This codes for CASSLGGQAYGYTF. The full variable domain, completed using reference TRBV7-9 and TRBJ1-2, is DTGVSQNPRHKITKRGQNVTFRCDPISEHNRLYWYRQTLGQGPEFLTYFQNEAQLEKSRLLSDRFSAERPKGSFSTLEIQRTEQGDSAMYLCASSLGGQAYGYTFGSGTRLTVV.

The chain has TRBV5-1 and TRBJ1-1; weak D call: TRBD1 (5 bases). Trimming took 5 bases from V and 1 from J, leaving 9 bases between them. The CDR3 extends over 13 amino acids. The germline V gene encodes CDR1 SGHRS and CDR2 YFSETQ. CDR3 loop: CASRRRENTEAFF. The CDR3, as DNA: TGCGCCAGCAGGCGCAGGGAGAACACTGAAGCTTTCTTT.

This clonotype showed up many times. CDR3 DNA: TGCGCCAGCAGTGAAGCCCGGGGAAAAGAAGAGACCCAGTACTTC. Protein: CASSEARGKEETQYF. This chain uses TRBV5-1 with TRBJ2-5; TRBD2 might be the D (5 bases). Germline CDR1 and CDR2: SGHRS and YFSETQ. The V end lost 5 bases, the J end lost 3 bases, and 17 bases lay between the germline ends. The CDR3 extends over 15 amino acids. Together with reference TRBV5-1 and TRBJ2-5, the CDR3 gives the full variable domain: KAGVTQTPRYLIKTRGQQVTLSCSPISGHRSVSWYQQTPGQGLQFLFEYFSETQRNKGNFPGRFSGRQFSNSRSEMNVSTLELGDSALYLCASSEARGKEETQYFGPGTRLLVL.

This clonotype has a count of ten or more. CDR3 sequence: CASSQTPTGLNEQFF. CDR3 nucleotide sequence: TGCGCCAGCAGCCAGACACCGACAGGGCTGAATGAGCAGTTCTTC. J is TRBJ2-1 and V is TRBV5-1, with 7 bases aligning to TRBD1. Germline V gives CDR1 SGHRS, CDR2 YFSETQ. CDR3 length equals 15 residues. J was trimmed by 7 bases and V by 4 bases; bases with no gene match: 11.

This clonotype appeared a few times. J is TRBJ1-2 and V is TRBV10-3; D gene uncertain. CDR1 ENHRY and CDR2 SYGVKD come from the germline V gene. This CDR3 is 13 amino acids long. V lost 0 bases, J lost 8 bases, and 10 bases lay in between. The DNA for the CDR3 is TGTGCCATCAGTGAGTCGGAGGGCTACGGCTACACCTTC. This encodes CAISESEGYGYTF.

This clonotype was counted ten times or more. DNA for the CDR3: TGCGCCAGCAGCGGGGCGGGAGGAGGTAATGAGCAGTTCTTC. Its protein product is CASSGAGGGNEQFF. The chain couples TRBV5-1 to TRBJ2-1; 8 positions match TRBD2. CDR1 and CDR2 from the germline V gene are SGHRS and YFSETQ. The CDR3 contains 14 residues. V shed 4 bases, J shed 7 bases, and the junction held 7 bases outside the gene matches.

This clonotype was seen only a few times. The V gene is TRBV5-1, the J gene TRBJ1-1; no definite D call. The germline V gene has CDR1 SGHRS and CDR2 YFSETQ. The V end was cut by 2 bases, the J end by 0 bases, with 8 bases between. The CDR3 runs 14 residues. The CDR3 DNA reads as TGCGCCAGCAGCTTAAGGACGGTGAACACTGAAGCTTTCTTT. Protein sequence: CASSLRTVNTEAFF.

V and J are TRBV23-1 and TRBJ2-5, with 7 bases fitting TRBD2. TRBV23-1 is marked as an open reading frame, function uncertain. This CDR3 has 21 residues. The V gene end was trimmed by 10 bases and the J gene end by 0 bases; junction bases not matched to a gene: 29. The CDR3 reads CAIPTLKFPVRRGRYQETQYF. The CDR3 coding sequence is TGCGCCATCCCGACCCTAAAATTCCCCGTCAGGCGGGGGAGGTACCAAGAGACCCAGTACTTC.

V usage is TRBV6-1 and J usage is TRBJ2-1; D is uncertain. CDR3 length equals 13 residues. Germline V gene sequence: CDR1 MNHNS, CDR2 SASEGT. The V and J ends lost 6 bases and 6 bases respectively, with 12 bases between them. CDR3 protein: CASRSDPFNEQFF. CDR3 bases: TGTGCCAGCAGATCGGATCCCTTCAATGAGCAGTTCTTC.

The rearrangement uses TRBV24-1 and TRBJ2-5; D not resolved. Germline V lookup: CDR1 KGHDR, CDR2 SFDVKD. This CDR3 region has 14 residues. V lost 0 bases, J lost 1 base, and 5 bases lay in between. CDR3 region: CATSDLGAQETQYF. For the CDR3, the DNA is TGTGCCACCAGTGATTTGGGAGCCCAAGAGACCCAGTACTTC.

The V call is TRBV28, the J call TRBJ2-5; 7 bases align to TRBD2. In germline, CDR1 is MDHEN, CDR2 SYDVKM. After removal of 4 bases from V and 5 bases from J, the junction contained 7 bases not matched to a gene. The CDR3 sequence is 14 residues long. The CDR3 loop is CASSYGGSGETQYF. In DNA form, the CDR3 reads TGTGCCAGCAGTTATGGCGGGAGCGGGGAGACCCAGTACTTC.

This chain joins TRBV24-1 and TRBJ2-3; 10 bases align to TRBD1. This CDR3 spans 16 amino acids. Germline V gene lookup returns CDR1 KGHDR and CDR2 SFDVKD. J gave up 1 base and V 7 bases, and 7 bases lay outside the gene matches. The CDR3 spells CATSKGQGRGTDTQYF. CDR3 bases: TGTGCCACCAGCAAGGGACAGGGGCGAGGCACAGATACGCAGTATTTT.

This sequence joins TRBV10-3 and TRBJ1-2; no clear D gene. The CDR3 totals 11 residues. V was trimmed by 0 bases and J by 7 bases, leaving 3 bases between them. The germline gives CDR1 ENHRY, CDR2 SYGVKD. The CDR3 nucleotides are TGTGCCATCAGTGAGTCGATTGGCTACACCTTC. Its protein is CAISESIGYTF.

V is TRBV7-9 and J is TRBJ2-7, with TRBD2 as a possible D gene (5 bases). The length of the CDR3 is 13 residues. Trimming removed 1 base at V and 6 bases at J, with 10 bases between. Germline loops: CDR1 SEHNR, CDR2 FQNEAQ (reference sequence). CDR3 sequence (DNA): TGTGCCAGCAGCTTAGGAGGTCTAGCCGAGCAGTACGTC. It specifies CASSLGGLAEQYV.

This clonotype was observed a few times. V is TRBV10-3 and J is TRBJ1-1; no firm D call. Germline CDR1 is ENHRY and CDR2 is SYGVKD. Trimming removed 7 bases from V and 2 bases from J, with 11 bases in between. The CDR3 covers 13 residues. CDR3 sequence: CAITEAINTEAFF. Here the CDR3 DNA reads TGTGCCATCACGGAGGCTATAAACACTGAAGCTTTCTTT.

This clonotype was detected ten times or more. This rearrangement joins TRBV10-3 to TRBJ2-2; 7 nucleotides line up with TRBD1. CDR1 and CDR2 (germline): ENHRY, SYGVKD. The CDR3 has 15 residues. V lost 3 bases to trimming and J lost 4 bases; unmatched junction nucleotides: 5. The CDR3 region has the DNA TGTGCCATCAGTGACTTTCGGACAGGCACCGGGGAGCTGTTTTTT. It is translated as CAISDFRTGTGELFF.

The V call is TRBV29-1, the J call TRBJ2-1; D call uncertain. The CDR3 runs 13 residues. The V gene lost 7 bases and the J gene lost 6 bases, with 16 bases spanning the gap. Germline V gene data show CDR1 as SQVTM and CDR2 as ANQGSEA. This chain's CDR3 is CSATVATGNEQFF. Written as DNA, the CDR3 is TGCAGCGCCACAGTGGCTACCGGCAATGAGCAGTTCTTC.